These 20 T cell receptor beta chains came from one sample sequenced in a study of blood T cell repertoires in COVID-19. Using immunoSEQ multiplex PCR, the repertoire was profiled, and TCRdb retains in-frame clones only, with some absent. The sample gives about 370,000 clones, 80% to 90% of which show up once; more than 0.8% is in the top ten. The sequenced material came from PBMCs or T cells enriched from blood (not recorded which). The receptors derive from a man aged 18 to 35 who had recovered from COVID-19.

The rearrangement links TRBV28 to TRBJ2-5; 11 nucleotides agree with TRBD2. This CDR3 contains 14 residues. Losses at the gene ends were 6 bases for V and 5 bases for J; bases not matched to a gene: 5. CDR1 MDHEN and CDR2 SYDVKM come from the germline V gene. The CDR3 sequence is CASSTSGRSETQYF. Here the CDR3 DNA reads TGTGCCAGCAGCACTAGCGGGAGAAGCGAGACCCAGTACTTC.

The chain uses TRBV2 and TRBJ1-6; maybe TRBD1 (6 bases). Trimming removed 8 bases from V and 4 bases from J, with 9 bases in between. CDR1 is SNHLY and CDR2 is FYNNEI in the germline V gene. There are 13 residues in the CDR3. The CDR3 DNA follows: TGTGCCAGCGGGACATCGTATAATTCACCCCTCCACTTT. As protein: CASGTSYNSPLHF.

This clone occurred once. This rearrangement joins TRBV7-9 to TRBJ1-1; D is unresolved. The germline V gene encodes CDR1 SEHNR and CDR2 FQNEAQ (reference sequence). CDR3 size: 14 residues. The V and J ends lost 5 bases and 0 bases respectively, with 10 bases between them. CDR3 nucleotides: TGTGCCAGCAGCGTCCTTGTTTTGAACACTGAAGCTTTCTTT. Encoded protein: CASSVLVLNTEAFF.

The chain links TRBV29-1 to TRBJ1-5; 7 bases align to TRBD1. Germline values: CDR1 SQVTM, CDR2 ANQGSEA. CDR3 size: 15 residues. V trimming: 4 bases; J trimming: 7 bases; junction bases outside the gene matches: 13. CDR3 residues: CSVAFPDRAGQPQHF. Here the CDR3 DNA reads TGCAGCGTTGCTTTCCCCGACAGGGCTGGCCAGCCCCAGCATTTT.

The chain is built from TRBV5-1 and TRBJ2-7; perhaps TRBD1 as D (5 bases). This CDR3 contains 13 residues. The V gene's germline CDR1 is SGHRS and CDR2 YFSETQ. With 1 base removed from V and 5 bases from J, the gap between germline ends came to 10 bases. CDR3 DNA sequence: TGCGCCAGCAGCTTGCAGGGTGCGGACGAGCAGTACTTC. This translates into CASSLQGADEQYF.

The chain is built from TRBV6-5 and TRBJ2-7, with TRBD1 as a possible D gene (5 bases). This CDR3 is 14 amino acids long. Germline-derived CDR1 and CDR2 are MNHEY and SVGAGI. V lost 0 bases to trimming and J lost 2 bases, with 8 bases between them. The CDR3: CASSYSQGTYEQYF. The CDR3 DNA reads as TGTGCCAGCAGTTACTCCCAGGGCACCTACGAGCAGTACTTC.

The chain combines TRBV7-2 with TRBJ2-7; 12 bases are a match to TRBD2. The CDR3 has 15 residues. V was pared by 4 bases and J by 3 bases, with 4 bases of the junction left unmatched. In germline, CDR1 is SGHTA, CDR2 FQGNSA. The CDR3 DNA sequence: TGTGCCAGCAGCTCACTGACTAGCGGGAGCTACGAGCAGTACTTC. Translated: CASSSLTSGSYEQYF.

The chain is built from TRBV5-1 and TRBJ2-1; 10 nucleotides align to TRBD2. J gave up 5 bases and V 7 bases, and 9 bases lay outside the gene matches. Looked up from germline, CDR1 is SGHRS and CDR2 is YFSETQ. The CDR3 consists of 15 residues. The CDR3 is CASWRSGGANNEQFF. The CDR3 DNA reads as TGCGCCAGCTGGAGGAGCGGGGGGGCGAACAATGAGCAGTTCTTC.

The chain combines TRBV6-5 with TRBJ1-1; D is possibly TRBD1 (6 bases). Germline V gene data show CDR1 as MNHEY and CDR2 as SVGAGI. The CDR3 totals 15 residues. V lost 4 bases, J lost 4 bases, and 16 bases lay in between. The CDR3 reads CASSSLYRESTEAFF. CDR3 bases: TGTGCCAGCAGTTCCCTTTACAGGGAAAGCACTGAAGCTTTCTTT.

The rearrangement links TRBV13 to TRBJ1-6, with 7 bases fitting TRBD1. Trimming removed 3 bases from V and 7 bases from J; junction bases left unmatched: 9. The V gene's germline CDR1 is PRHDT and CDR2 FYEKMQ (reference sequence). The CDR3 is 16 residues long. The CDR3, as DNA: TGTGCCAGCAGCTTGCGGGGGGACAGTTTGAATTCACCCCTCCACTTT. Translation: CASSLRGDSLNSPLHF. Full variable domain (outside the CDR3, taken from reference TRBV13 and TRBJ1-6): AAGVIQSPRHLIKEKRETATLKCYPIPRHDTVYWYQQGPGQDPQFLISFYEKMQSDKGSIPDRFSAQQFSDYHSELNMSSLELGDSALYFCASSLRGDSLNSPLHFGNGTRLTVT.

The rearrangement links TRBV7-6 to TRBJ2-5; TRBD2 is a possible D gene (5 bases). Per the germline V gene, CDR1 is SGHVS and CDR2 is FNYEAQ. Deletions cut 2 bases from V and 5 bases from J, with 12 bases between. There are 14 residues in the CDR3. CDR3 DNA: TGTGCCAGCAGCTTATACGGGGTTGGCGAGACCCAGTACTTC. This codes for CASSLYGVGETQYF. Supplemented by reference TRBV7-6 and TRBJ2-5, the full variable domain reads GAGVSQSPRYKVTKRGQDVALRCDPISGHVSLYWYRQALGQGPEFLTYFNYEAQQDKSGLPNDRFSAERPEGSISTLTIQRTEQRDSAMYRCASSLYGVGETQYFGPGTRLLVL.

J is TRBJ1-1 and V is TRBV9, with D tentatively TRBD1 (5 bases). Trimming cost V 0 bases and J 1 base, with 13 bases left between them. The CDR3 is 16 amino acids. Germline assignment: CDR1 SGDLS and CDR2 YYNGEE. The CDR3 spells CASSVGSLQENTEAFF. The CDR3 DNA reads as TGTGCCAGCAGCGTAGGCTCCTTACAGGAGAACACTGAAGCTTTCTTT. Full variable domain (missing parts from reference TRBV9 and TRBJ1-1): DSGVTQTPKHLITATGQRVTLRCSPRSGDLSVYWYQQSLDQGLQFLIQYYNGEERAKGNILERFSAQQFPDLHSELNLSSLELGDSALYFCASSVGSLQENTEAFFGQGTRLTVV.

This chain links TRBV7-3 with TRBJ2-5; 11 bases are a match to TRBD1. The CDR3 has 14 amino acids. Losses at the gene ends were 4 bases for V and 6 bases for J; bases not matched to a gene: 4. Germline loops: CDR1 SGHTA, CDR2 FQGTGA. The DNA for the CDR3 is TGTGCCAGCAGCTCCGGGACAGGGGGGAAGACCCAGTACTTC. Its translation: CASSSGTGGKTQYF.

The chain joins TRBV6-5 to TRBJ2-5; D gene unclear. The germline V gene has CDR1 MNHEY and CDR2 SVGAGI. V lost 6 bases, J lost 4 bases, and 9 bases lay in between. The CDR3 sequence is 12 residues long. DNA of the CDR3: TGTGCCAGCAGGGAGAATTCAGAGACCCAGTACTTC. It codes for CASRENSETQYF.

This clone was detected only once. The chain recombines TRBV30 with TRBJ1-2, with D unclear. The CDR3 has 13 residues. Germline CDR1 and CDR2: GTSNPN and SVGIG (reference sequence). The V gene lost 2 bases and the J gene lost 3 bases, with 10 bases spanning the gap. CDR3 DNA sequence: TGTGCCTGGAGTTTTAGCATCTACTATGGCTACACCTTC. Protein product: CAWSFSIYYGYTF.

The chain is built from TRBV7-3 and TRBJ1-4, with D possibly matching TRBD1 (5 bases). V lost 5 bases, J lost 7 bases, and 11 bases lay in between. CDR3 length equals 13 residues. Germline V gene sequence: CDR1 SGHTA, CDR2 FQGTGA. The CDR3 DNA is TGTGCCAGCAGCCTCAGGCAGGGTGAAAAACTGTTTTTT. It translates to CASSLRQGEKLFF.

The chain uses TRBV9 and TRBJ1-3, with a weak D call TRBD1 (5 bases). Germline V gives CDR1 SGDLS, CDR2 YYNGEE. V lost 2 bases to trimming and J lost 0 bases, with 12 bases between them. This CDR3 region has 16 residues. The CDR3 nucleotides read TGTGCCAGCAGCGTTGCAGGGATGCCCTCTGGAAACACCATATATTTT. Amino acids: CASSVAGMPSGNTIYF.

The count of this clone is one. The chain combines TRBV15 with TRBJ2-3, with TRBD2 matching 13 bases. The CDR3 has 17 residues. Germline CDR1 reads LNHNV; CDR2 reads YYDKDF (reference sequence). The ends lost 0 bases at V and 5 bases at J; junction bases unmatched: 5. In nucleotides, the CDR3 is TGTGCCACCAGCAGAGAACTGGGACTAGCGGGAATAGATACGCAGTATTTT. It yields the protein CATSRELGLAGIDTQYF.

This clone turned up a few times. Here the CDR3 reads CASRLGGTSSEAFF. DNA of the CDR3: TGTGCCAGCAGATTGGGGGGGACATCGTCTGAAGCTTTCTTT. The gene calls are TRBV11-1 and TRBJ1-1; the D gene is possibly TRBD1 (6 bases). Germline CDR1 is SGHAT and CDR2 is FQDESV (reference sequence). V lost 6 bases and J lost 6, with 17 bases in between. The CDR3 is 14 residues long.

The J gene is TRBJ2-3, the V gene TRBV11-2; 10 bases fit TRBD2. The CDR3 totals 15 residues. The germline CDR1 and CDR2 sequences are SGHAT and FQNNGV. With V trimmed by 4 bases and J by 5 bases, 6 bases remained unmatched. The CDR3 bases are TGTGCCAGCAGCTCGCCTAGCGGGGGAGGAGATACGCAGTATTTT. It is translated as CASSSPSGGGDTQYF.